This TCR beta chain was sequenced during a study of vaccination and CD4 T cells after COVID-19. Turning to the study itself: Following dose two, a median about 65 days (range 14 to 241) passed before post-vaccine samples were taken.

The Oncomine TCR Beta short-read assay sequenced DNA from cultured CD4+ T cells. TCRdb passed the PCR reads through MiXCR, listing each CDR3 protein once. This table has around 10,000 distinct CDR3 sequences, around 47% appearing once. The CDR3 loop spans 16 amino acids. The trim removed 8 bases at V and 7 bases at J, leaving 17 bases unmatched. Germline V lookup: CDR1 SGHAT, CDR2 FQDESV (reference sequence). Treatment given: roughly 10-day PBMC culture with coronavirus spike peptide pools or control peptides (ViraFEST assay). About this clonotype: Antigen: not known.

The V gene is TRBV11-1, the J gene TRBJ2-5; TRBD1 aligns across 9 bases. Sequencing input: CD4+ T cells from blood, cultured in vitro. This clonotype was sampled from a human donor who had recovered from COVID-19. In DNA, the CDR3 is TGTGCCAGCTCCCAAAGGGGACAGGGTGGCTTCCGGACCCAGTACTTC. Its protein is CASSQRGQGGFRTQYF.